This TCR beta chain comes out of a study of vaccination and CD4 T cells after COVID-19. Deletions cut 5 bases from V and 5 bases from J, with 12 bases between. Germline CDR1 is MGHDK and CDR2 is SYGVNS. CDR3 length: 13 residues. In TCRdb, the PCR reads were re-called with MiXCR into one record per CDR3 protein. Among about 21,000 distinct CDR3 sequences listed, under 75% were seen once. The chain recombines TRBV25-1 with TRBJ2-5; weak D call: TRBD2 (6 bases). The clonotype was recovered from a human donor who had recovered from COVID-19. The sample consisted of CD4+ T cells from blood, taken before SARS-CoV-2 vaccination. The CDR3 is CASSLGGKETQYF. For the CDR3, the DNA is TGTGCCAGCAGTTTGGGGGGTAAGGAGACCCAGTACTTC.